Sequencing of this TCR beta chain was carried out in a study of shared clonotypes between healthy human individuals. This clone was recorded only once. The germline CDR1 and CDR2 sequences are SGHDT and YYEEEE. CDR3 length: 15 amino acids. The V and J ends lost 4 bases and 4 bases respectively, with 17 bases between them. The protocol was immunoSEQ multiplex PCR, while the TCRdb copy is restricted to in-frame clones and leaves out a portion. Here the sample spans about a million clones, about 70% being singletons. What was sequenced was memory CD4+ T cells sorted from blood. The subset denotes: CD45RA-negative fraction. This chain joins TRBV5-6 and TRBJ1-2, with a tentative D call TRBD1 (5 bases). This sequence originates from a man between 18 and 35 years old in good health. The CDR3 DNA follows: TGTGCCAGCAGCCGCGGGGCCACCTTTAGCTATGGCTACACCTTC. This encodes CASSRGATFSYGYTF.